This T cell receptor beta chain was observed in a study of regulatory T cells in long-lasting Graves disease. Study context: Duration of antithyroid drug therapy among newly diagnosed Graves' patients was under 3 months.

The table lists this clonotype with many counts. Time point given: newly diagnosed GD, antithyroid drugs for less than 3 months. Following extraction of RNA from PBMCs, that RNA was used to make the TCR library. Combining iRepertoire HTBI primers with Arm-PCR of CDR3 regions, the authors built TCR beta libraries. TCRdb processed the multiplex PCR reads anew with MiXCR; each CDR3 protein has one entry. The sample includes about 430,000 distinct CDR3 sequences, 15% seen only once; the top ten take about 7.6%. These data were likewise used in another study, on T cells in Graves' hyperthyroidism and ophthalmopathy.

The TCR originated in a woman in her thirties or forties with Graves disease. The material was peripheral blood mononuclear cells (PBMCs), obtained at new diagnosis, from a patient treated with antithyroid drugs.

CDR3 sequence: CASTLDRGGSATDTQYF. The CDR3 coding sequence is TGTGCCAGCACTCTGGACAGGGGAGGGAGCGCCACAGATACGCAGTATTTT. J is TRBJ2-3 and V is TRBV12-3 or TRBV12-4; 9 bases match TRBD1. This CDR3 contains 17 residues. With V trimmed by 7 bases and J by 2 bases, 13 bases remained unmatched.